The next 12 T cell receptor beta chains were all read from a single sample in a study of blood T cell repertoires in COVID-19. Some clones are missing from TCRdb's copy, which holds only in-frame ones; the method was immunoSEQ multiplex PCR. Of roughly 200,000 clones listed, 70% to 90% were seen once; the top ten hold over 0.95%. Sequenced sample: PBMCs or T cells enriched from blood (not recorded which). The receptors were sampled from a man between 25 and 39 years old who had recovered from COVID-19.

The chain carries TRBV28 and TRBJ2-7; weak D call: TRBD1 (5 bases). This CDR3 is built from 14 residues. V lost 3 bases, J lost 1 base, and 10 bases lay in between. Per the germline V gene, CDR1 is MDHEN and CDR2 is SYDVKM. CDR3 sequence: CASSFPGHSYEQYF. The DNA for the CDR3 is TGTGCCAGCAGTTTCCCAGGGCATTCCTACGAGCAGTACTTC.

The V gene is TRBV7-2, the J gene TRBJ2-1; a weak D match, TRBD2 (7 bases). Per germline, CDR1 SGHTA and CDR2 FQGNSA. V was shortened by 11 bases and J by 8 bases, with 19 bases between the two germline ends. The CDR3 is made up of 13 amino acids. The CDR3 DNA sequence: TGTGCCGGCGGGTGGGGGGGCCTCGATGAGCAGTTCTTC. This encodes CAGGWGGLDEQFF.

The chain combines TRBV27 with TRBJ1-2; 9 nucleotides match TRBD1. The germline V gene encodes CDR1 MNHEY and CDR2 SMNVEV (reference sequence). J was trimmed by 8 bases and V by 3 bases; bases with no gene match: 7. There are 14 residues in the CDR3. For the CDR3, the DNA is TGTGCCAGCAGTTTCCTGGGACAGGGAAGCGGCTACACCTTC. Translated, it gives CASSFLGQGSGYTF.

This chain joins TRBV28 and TRBJ1-1; D gene ambiguous. Looked up from germline, CDR1 is MDHEN and CDR2 is SYDVKM. There are 14 residues in the CDR3. The V and J ends lost 5 bases and 0 bases respectively, with 10 bases between them. CDR3 protein: CASSDLQVNTEAFF. The CDR3 DNA reads as TGTGCCAGCAGTGACTTACAAGTGAACACTGAAGCTTTCTTT. Full variable domain (outside the CDR3, taken from reference TRBV28 and TRBJ1-1): DVKVTQSSRYLVKRTGEKVFLECVQDMDHENMFWYRQDPGLGLRLIYFSYDVKMKEKGDIPEGYSVSREKKERFSLILESASTNQTSMYLCASSDLQVNTEAFFGQGTRLTVV.

This rearrangement joins TRBV5-1 to TRBJ2-2, with 8 bases identical to TRBD2. The V and J ends lost 0 bases and 6 bases, in that order; junction bases with no gene match: 4. CDR3 size: 15 residues. Germline V gene lookup returns CDR1 SGHRS and CDR2 YFSETQ. CDR3 residues: CASSLVAGFSGELFF. The DNA for the CDR3 is TGCGCCAGCAGCTTGGTAGCGGGATTTTCCGGGGAGCTGTTTTTT.

This chain connects TRBV5-1 to TRBJ1-2; TRBD1 is a possible D gene (6 bases). The germline CDR1 and CDR2 sequences are SGHRS and YFSETQ. The CDR3 consists of 16 residues. Trimming took off 0 bases at V and 6 bases at J, with 18 bases between the two ends. CDR3 sequence (DNA): TGCGCCAGCAGCTTGGACCCACAGGGATTTTCTGATGGCTACACCTTC. Residues: CASSLDPQGFSDGYTF. The full variable domain, rest sourced from reference TRBV5-1 and TRBJ1-2, is KAGVTQTPRYLIKTRGQQVTLSCSPISGHRSVSWYQQTPGQGLQFLFEYFSETQRNKGNFPGRFSGRQFSNSRSEMNVSTLELGDSALYLCASSLDPQGFSDGYTFGSGTRLTVV.

V and J are TRBV2 and TRBJ2-6, with 7 bases matching TRBD2. Germline V gene data show CDR1 as SNHLY and CDR2 as FYNNEI. The CDR3 length is 15 residues. The V segment lost 5 bases and the J segment 2 bases; nucleotides outside the gene matches: 3. The CDR3 loop is CASSFRGAGANVLTF. The CDR3 nucleotides are TGTGCCAGCAGTTTCCGGGGGGCTGGGGCCAACGTCCTGACTTTC.

This clone was counted a single time. The chain links TRBV20-1 to TRBJ2-2; TRBD1 matches 11 bases. The V and J ends lost 3 bases and 3 bases, in that order; junction bases with no gene match: 6. The length of the CDR3 is 16 residues. The germline V gene has CDR1 DFQATT and CDR2 SNEGSKA (reference sequence). The CDR3 spells CSASQDRGRDTGELFF. The CDR3 coding sequence is TGCAGTGCTAGTCAGGACAGGGGGCGGGACACCGGGGAGCTGTTTTTT.

This clone occurred once. The J gene is TRBJ2-2, the V gene TRBV19, with D tentatively TRBD1 (5 bases). Germline V gene sequence: CDR1 LNHDA, CDR2 SQIVND (reference sequence). The CDR3 loop spans 14 amino acids. Deletions cut 7 bases from V and 6 bases from J, with 15 bases between. The CDR3: CASNARVDAGELFF. The CDR3 nucleotides read TGTGCCAGTAACGCCAGGGTAGATGCCGGGGAGCTGTTTTTT.

The chain carries TRBV9 and TRBJ2-3; weak D call: TRBD2 (5 bases). The ends were cut back, 0 bases at V and 6 bases at J, with 11 bases in the middle. This CDR3 has 14 residues. CDR1 is SGDLS, CDR2 YYNGEE, per germline. The CDR3, as DNA: TGTGCCAGCAGCGTAGAGAACCAGCGGGATACGCAGTATTTT. Residues: CASSVENQRDTQYF.

The CDR3 DNA reads TGCGCCAGCAGTGGGACAGGGGGCTACAATGAGCAGTTCTTC. Protein product: CASSGTGGYNEQFF. The V call is TRBV10-1, the J call TRBJ2-1; 10 nucleotides match TRBD1. The junction had 0 bases not matched to a gene; V was cut back by 4 bases and J by 3 bases. The germline CDR1 and CDR2 sequences are WNHNN and SYGVQD (reference sequence). This CDR3 is built from 14 residues.

The CDR3 nucleotides are TGTGCCAGCAGTTTTCGGAGCTCTGGAAACACCATATATTTT. It yields the protein CASSFRSSGNTIYF. The V call is TRBV27, the J call TRBJ1-3; no reliable D call. The CDR3 has 14 amino acids. Trimming stripped 3 bases from V and 0 bases from J, with 6 bases between. In germline, CDR1 is MNHEY, CDR2 SMNVEV (reference sequence).